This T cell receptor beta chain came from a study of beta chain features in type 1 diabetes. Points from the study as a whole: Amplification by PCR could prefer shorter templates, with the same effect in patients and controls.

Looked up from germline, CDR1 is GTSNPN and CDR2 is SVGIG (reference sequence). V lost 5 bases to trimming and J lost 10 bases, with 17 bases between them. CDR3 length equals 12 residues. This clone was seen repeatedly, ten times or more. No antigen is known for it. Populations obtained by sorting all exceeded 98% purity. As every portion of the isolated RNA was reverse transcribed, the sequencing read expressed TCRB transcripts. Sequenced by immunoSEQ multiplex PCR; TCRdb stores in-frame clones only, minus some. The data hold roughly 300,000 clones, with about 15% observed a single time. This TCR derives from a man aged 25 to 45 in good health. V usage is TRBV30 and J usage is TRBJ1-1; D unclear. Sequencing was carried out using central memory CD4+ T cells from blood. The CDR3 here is CAWEPAATRAFF. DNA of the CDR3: TGTGCCTGGGAACCCGCTGCAACTCGAGCTTTCTTT. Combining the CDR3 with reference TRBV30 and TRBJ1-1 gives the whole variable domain SQTIHQWPATLVQPVGSPLSLECTVEGTSNPNLYWYRQAAGRGLQLLFYSVGIGQISSEVPQNLSASRPQDRQFILSSKKLLLSDSGFYLCAWEPAATRAFFGQGTRLTVV.